This TCR beta chain was captured in a study of shared clonotypes between healthy human individuals. About this clone: Its antigen is not identified.

Here immunoSEQ multiplex PCR was the method, and the copy in TCRdb shows in-frame clones only, minus some. The repertoire holds 2 million to 2.5 million clones, 93% seen once, with under 0.45% in the top ten. V was shortened by 5 bases and J by 4 bases, with 9 bases between the two germline ends. The CDR3 length is 12 residues. Germline CDR1 is SNHLY and CDR2 is FYNNEI. Study outcomes and limitations: Naive CD4 clonotypes overlapped across a handful of donors at about 5.2%. Clonotype sharing among donors likely depends on sequencing depth.

The clonotype was recovered from a man aged 18-30 years in good health. Some clones in this sample may be carry-over from other donors' samples. The V call is TRBV2, the J call TRBJ2-7; D is ambiguous. The sequenced sample consisted of naive CD4+ T cells from PBMCs. Subset: CD45RA+ positively selected. The CDR3 nucleotides read TGTGCCAGCAGTCCGCTTAGATACGAGCAGTACTTC. Translation gives CASSPLRYEQYF.